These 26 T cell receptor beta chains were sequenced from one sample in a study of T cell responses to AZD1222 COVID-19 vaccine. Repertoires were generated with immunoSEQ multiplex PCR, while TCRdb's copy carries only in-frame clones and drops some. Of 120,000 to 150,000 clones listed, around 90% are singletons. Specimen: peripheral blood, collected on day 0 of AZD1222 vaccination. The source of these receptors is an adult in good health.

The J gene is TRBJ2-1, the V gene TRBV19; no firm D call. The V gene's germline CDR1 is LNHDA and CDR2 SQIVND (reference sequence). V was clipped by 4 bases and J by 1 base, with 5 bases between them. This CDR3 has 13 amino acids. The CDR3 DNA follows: TGTGCCAGTAGTACAGCTTCCTACAATGAGCAGTTCTTC. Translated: CASSTASYNEQFF.

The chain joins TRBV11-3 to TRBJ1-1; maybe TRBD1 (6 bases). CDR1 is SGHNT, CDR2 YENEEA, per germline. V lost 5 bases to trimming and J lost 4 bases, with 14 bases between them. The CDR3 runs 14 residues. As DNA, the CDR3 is TGTGCCAGCAGCCTAAGGGGGTCGGGCACTGAAGCTTTCTTT. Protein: CASSLRGSGTEAFF.

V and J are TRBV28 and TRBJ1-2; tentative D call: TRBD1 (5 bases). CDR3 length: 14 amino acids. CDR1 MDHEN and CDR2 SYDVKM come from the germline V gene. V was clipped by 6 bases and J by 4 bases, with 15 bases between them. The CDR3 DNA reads TGTGCCAGCAGACCACCGGGGGGAGCCTATGGCTACACCTTC. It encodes CASRPPGGAYGYTF.

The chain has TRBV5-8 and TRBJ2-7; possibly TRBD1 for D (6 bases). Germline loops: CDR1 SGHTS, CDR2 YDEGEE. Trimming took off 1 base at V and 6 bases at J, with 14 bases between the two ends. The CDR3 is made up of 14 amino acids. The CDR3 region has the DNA TGTGCCAGCAGCTTGACAGGGAACAGGTTCGAGCAGTACTTC. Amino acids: CASSLTGNRFEQYF.

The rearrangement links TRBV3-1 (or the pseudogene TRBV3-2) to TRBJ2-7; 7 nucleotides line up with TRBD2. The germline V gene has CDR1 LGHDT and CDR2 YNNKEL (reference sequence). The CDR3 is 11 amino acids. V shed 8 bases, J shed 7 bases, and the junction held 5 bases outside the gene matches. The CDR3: CASRGVSEQYF. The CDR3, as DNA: TGTGCCAGCCGGGGGGTGAGTGAGCAGTACTTC.

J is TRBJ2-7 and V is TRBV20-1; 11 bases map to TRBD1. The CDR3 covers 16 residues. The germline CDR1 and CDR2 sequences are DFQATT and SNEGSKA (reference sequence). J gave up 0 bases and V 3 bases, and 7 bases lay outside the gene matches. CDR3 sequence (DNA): TGCAGTGCTAGTCCCGCCGGGACAGGGGGCTCCTACGAGCAGTACTTC. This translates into CSASPAGTGGSYEQYF.

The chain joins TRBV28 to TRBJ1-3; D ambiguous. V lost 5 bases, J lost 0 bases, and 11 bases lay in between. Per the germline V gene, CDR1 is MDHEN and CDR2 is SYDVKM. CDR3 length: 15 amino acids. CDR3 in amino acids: CASSPLGISGNTIYF. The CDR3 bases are TGTGCCAGCAGTCCCCTAGGGATCTCTGGAAACACCATATATTTT.

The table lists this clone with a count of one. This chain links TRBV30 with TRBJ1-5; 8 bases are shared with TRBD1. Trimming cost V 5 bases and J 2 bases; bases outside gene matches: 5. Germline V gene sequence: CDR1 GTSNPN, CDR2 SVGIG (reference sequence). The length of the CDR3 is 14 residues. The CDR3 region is CAWGQGTGNQPQHF. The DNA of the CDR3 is TGTGCCTGGGGACAGGGTACGGGCAATCAGCCCCAGCATTTT.

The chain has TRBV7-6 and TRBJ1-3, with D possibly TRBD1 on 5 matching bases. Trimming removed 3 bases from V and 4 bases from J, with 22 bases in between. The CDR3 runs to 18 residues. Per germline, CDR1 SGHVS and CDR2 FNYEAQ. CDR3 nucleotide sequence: TGTGCCAGCAGCTTCCTCCTAATGACAGCGACTAACGGAAACACCATATATTTT. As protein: CASSFLLMTATNGNTIYF.

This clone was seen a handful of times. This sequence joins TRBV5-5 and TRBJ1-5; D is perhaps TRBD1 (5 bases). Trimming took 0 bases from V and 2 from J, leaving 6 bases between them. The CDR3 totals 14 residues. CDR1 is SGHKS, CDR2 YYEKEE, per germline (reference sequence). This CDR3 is CASSLEGRNQPQHF. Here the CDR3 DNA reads TGTGCCAGCAGCTTGGAGGGGCGCAATCAGCCCCAGCATTTT.

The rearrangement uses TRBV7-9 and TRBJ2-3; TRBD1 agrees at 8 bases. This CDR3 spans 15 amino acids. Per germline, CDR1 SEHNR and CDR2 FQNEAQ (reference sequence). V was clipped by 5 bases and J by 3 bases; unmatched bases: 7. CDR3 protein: CASSRGQGDTDTQYF. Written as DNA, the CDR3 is TGTGCCAGCAGCAGAGGACAGGGTGATACAGATACGCAGTATTTT. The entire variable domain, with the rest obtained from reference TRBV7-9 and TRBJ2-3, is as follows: DTGVSQNPRHKITKRGQNVTFRCDPISEHNRLYWYRQTLGQGPEFLTYFQNEAQLEKSRLLSDRFSAERPKGSFSTLEIQRTEQGDSAMYLCASSRGQGDTDTQYFGPGTRLTVL.

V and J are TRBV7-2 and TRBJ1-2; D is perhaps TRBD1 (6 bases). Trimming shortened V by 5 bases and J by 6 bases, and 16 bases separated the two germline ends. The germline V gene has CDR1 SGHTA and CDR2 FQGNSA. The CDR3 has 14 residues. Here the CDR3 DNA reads TGTGCCAGCAGCCCCAGGAGGGGGAAGGATGGCTACACCTTC. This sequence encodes CASSPRRGKDGYTF.

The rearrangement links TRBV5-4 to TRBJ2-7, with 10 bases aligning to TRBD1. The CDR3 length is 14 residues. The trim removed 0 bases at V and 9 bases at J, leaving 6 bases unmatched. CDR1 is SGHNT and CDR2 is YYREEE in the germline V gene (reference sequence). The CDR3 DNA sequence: TGTGCCAGCAGCTTGGGGGACAGGGGATCGGTGCAGTACTTC. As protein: CASSLGDRGSVQYF.

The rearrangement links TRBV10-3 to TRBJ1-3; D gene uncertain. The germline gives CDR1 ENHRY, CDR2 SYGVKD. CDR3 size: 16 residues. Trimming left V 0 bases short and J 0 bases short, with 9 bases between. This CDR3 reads CAISESEGASGNTIYF. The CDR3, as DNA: TGTGCCATCAGTGAGTCTGAGGGAGCCTCTGGAAACACCATATATTTT.

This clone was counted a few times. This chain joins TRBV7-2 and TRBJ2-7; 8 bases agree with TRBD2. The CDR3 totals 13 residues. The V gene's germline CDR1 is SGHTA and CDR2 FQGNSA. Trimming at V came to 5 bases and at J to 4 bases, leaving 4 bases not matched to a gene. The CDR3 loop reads CASSLTSGYEQYF. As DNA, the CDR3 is TGTGCCAGCAGCCTCACTAGCGGTTACGAGCAGTACTTC.

DNA of the CDR3: TGTGCCTGGAGTGTACTTGCTGGAAGCACAGATACGCAGTATTTT. Residues: CAWSVLAGSTDTQYF. The V call is TRBV30, the J call TRBJ2-3; no clear D. Germline-derived CDR1 and CDR2 are GTSNPN and SVGIG (reference sequence). Deletions cut 0 bases from V and 0 bases from J, with 10 bases between. There are 15 residues in the CDR3. The full variable domain, in which reference TRBV30 and TRBJ2-3 provide the parts outside the CDR3, is SQTIHQWPATLVQPVGSPLSLECTVEGTSNPNLYWYRQAAGRGLQLLFYSVGIGQISSEVPQNLSASRPQDRQFILSSKKLLLSDSGFYLCAWSVLAGSTDTQYFGPGTRLTVL.

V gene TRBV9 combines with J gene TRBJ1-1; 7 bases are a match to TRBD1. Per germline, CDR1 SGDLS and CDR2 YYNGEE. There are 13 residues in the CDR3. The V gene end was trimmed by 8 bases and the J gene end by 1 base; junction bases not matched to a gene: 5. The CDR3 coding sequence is TGTGCCAGAAGGGGGCAGGGGAACACTGAAGCTTTCTTT. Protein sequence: CARRGQGNTEAFF.

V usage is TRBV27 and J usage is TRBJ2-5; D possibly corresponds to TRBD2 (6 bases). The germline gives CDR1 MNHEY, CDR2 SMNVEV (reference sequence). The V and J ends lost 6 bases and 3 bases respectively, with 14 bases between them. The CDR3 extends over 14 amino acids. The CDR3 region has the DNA TGTGCCAGCAGGCTCAGGCGGGGAGAAGAGACCCAGTACTTC. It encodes CASRLRRGEETQYF.

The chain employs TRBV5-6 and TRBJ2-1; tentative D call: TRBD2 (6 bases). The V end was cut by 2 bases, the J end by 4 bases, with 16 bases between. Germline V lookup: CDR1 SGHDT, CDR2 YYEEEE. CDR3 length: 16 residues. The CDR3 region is CASSFATGLAYNEQFF. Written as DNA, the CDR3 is TGTGCCAGCAGCTTTGCCACGGGACTTGCTTACAATGAGCAGTTCTTC.

CDR3 region: CASSLFWGGEQYF. The CDR3 DNA reads as TGTGCCAGCAGTTTATTTTGGGGGGGCGAGCAGTACTTC. The chain joins TRBV27 to TRBJ2-7; 7 positions match TRBD2. The CDR3 totals 13 residues. V lost 1 base, J lost 6 bases, and 3 bases stayed unmatched. Germline loops: CDR1 MNHEY, CDR2 SMNVEV (reference sequence).

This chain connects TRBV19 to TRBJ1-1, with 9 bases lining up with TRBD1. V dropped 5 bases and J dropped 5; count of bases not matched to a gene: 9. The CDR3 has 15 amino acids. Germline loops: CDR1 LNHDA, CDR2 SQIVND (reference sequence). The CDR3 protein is CASSAQGQGSTEAFF. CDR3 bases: TGTGCCAGTAGTGCCCAGGGACAGGGCTCAACTGAAGCTTTCTTT.

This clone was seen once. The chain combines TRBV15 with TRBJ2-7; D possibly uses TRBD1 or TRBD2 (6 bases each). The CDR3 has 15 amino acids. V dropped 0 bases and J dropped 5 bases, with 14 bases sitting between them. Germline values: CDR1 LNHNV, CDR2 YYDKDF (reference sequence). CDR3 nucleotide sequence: TGTGCCACCAGCAGAGATTATCGGGGGCTGAACGAGCAGTACTTC. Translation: CATSRDYRGLNEQYF.

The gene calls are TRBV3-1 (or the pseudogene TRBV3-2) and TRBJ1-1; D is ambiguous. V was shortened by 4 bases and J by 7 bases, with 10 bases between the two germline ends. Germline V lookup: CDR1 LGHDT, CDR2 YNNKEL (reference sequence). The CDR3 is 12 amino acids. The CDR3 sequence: CASSRLGDEAFF. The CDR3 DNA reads TGTGCCAGCAGCCGTCTTGGGGATGAAGCTTTCTTT.

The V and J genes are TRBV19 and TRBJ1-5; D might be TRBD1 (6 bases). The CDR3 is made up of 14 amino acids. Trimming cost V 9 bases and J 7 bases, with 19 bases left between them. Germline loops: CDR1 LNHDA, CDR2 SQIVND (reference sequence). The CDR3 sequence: CASGAGGGGQPQHF. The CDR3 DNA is TGTGCCAGCGGGGCCGGTGGGGGCGGCCAGCCCCAGCATTTT.

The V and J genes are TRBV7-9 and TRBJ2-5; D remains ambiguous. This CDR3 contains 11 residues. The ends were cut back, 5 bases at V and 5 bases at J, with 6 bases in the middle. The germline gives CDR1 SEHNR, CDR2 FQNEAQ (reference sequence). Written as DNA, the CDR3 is TGTGCCAGCAGCCAAGGGGAGACCCAGTACTTC. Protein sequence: CASSQGETQYF.

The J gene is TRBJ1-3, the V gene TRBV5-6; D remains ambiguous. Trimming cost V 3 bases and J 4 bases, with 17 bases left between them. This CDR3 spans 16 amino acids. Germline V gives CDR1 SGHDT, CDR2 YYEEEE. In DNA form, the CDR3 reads TGTGCCAGCAGCTCCCGGACCTGGAGAGAAGGAAACACCATATATTTT. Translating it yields CASSSRTWREGNTIYF.